This TCR beta chain originates from a study of regulatory T cells in long-lasting Graves disease. The study's findings and limits: Persistent patients had a count of shared public clonotypes (2,741) that exceeded that of new patients (around 1,000).

CDR3 length equals 13 residues. Germline CDR1 is DFQATT and CDR2 is SNEGSKA (reference sequence). V lost 5 bases and J 3 bases, leaving 14 bases between the germline ends. This clonotype was detected ten times or more. Its antigen remains unidentified. Library construction for TCR beta used iRepertoire HTBI primers and Arm-PCR of CDR3 regions. A single record per CDR3 protein comes from TCRdb applying MiXCR to the multiplex PCR reads. There are 550,000 to 650,000 distinct CDR3 sequences in the sample; 16% occur only once, and about 12% lies in the top ten. Documented time point: newly diagnosed GD, antithyroid drugs for less than 3 months. The authors made the TCR library using RNA they extracted from PBMCs. This sample was also put to use in a study of T cells in Graves' hyperthyroidism and ophthalmopathy.

Specimen: peripheral blood mononuclear cells (PBMCs), collected at new diagnosis, from a patient treated with antithyroid drugs. The rearrangement joins TRBV20-1 to TRBJ2-7; D is tentatively TRBD1 or TRBD2 (7 bases each). The TCR was taken from a man between 18 and 35 years old with Graves disease. CDR3 coding DNA: TGCAGTGCTTCCCAGGGGGGGTACTACGAGCAGTACTTC. This gives the protein CSASQGGYYEQYF.